This T cell receptor beta chain was obtained from a study of T-cell reconstitution after alpha-beta-depleted transplantation in children. Turning to this clonotype: Its matching antigen is unknown.

CDR1 and CDR2 (germline): SQVTM, ANQGSEA. Trimming cost V 6 bases and J 3 bases, with 11 bases left between them. This CDR3 is 13 amino acids long. Unique molecular identifiers were used to barcode this TCRbeta library. TCRdb independently ran MiXCR on the PCR reads; one entry per CDR3 protein. This table has 75,000 to 90,000 distinct CDR3 sequences, about 14% appearing once. Study-wide points: Expanded graft clones numbering several hundred reportedly gave rise to alpha-beta T cells about two months after transplant.

This chain connects TRBV29-1 to TRBJ1-4, with a possible D match to TRBD1 (6 bases). The TCR originated in a male patient between 2 and 10 years old who had a stem cell transplant for acute lymphoblastic leukemia, so the T cells may come from the graft donor. Source: PBMCs, mostly from graft donor cells, taken 180 days after TCRalphabeta/CD19-depleted stem cell transplant. For the CDR3, the DNA is TGCAGCGTGGCACAGGGCCCTAATGAAAAACTGTTTTTT. Its translation is CSVAQGPNEKLFF.